This TCR beta chain was documented in a study of CD8 T cells in ankylosing spondylitis. TCRdb re-derived calls from the 5' RACE reads in MiXCR, one entry per CDR3 protein. The table includes around 23,000 distinct CDR3 sequences, around 16% detected once. The clonotype was recovered from a male donor with ankylosing spondylitis or in good health (not recorded which). Sequencing was performed on blood.

The CDR3 DNA is TGTGCCAGCAGCTTAGATTTGGGGACCGGGGAGCTGTTTTTT. This sequence encodes CASSLDLGTGELFF. The V call is TRBV11-2, the J call TRBJ2-2; D call uncertain. V was trimmed by 0 bases and J by 5 bases, leaving 7 bases between them. This CDR3 region has 14 residues. From germline, CDR1 is SGHAT and CDR2 FQNNGV.